The rows below give T cell receptor beta chains drawn from one sample of a study of T-cell reconstitution after alpha-beta-depleted transplantation in children. TCRdb ran MiXCR on the PCR reads and lists one entry per CDR3 protein. The profile shows about 310,000 distinct CDR3 sequences, around 25% of them singletons. The sequencing here drew on PBMCs, mostly from graft donor cells, taken 180 days after TCRalphabeta/CD19-depleted stem cell transplant. The receptor set was obtained from a male patient younger than 18 who had a stem cell transplant for acute lymphoblastic leukemia, so the T cells may come from the graft donor. Each CDR3 is given with its conserved first and last residue. The D gene is left open where the match is weak. The size entry is marked missing in some rows and otherwise reads once, few, many or a size class.

>TRBD2|-|TRBJ2-3|TRBV28
TGTGCCAGCAGGGTGGGACTAGCGGGAGGACCTAGCACAGATACGCAGTATTTT
CASRVGLAGGPSTDTQYF
>-|few|TRBJ2-1|TRBV7-3
TGTGCCAGCAGCCCGGACAGAGACAATGAGCAGTTCTTC
CASSPDRDNEQFF
>-|many|TRBJ2-1|TRBV29-1
TGCAGCGTTGAAGACTCGGGCCCCGGTCCCTACAATGAGCAGTTCTTC
CSVEDSGPGPYNEQFF
>-|once|TRBJ2-7|TRBV4-1
TGCGCCAGCAGCCAAGTCGTTATAGCGGTCTACGAGCAGTACTTC
CASSQVVIAVYEQYF
>TRBD1|many|TRBJ2-4|TRBV7-2
TGTGCCAGCAGCTTTGGGACAGGGACCAAAAACATTCAGTACTTC
CASSFGTGTKNIQYF
>-|few|TRBJ1-1|TRBV12-3/TRBV12-4
TGTGCCAGCAAAACAGGGCCGACTGAAGCTTTCTTT
CASKTGPTEAFF
>-|-|TRBJ2-7|TRBV5-1
TGCGCCAGCAGCTCCCCCCCCGGGACCGTCTCCTACGAGCAGTACTTC
CASSSPPGTVSYEQYF
>TRBD1|many|TRBJ2-7|TRBV5-1
TGCGCCAGCAGCCAGCGGACAGGGGCCGCCTACGAGCAGTACTTC
CASSQRTGAAYEQYF
>-|few|TRBJ2-5|TRBV7-3
TGTGCCAGCAGCTCCCCCGGCATACAGGGTACTAAAGAGACCCAGTACTTC
CASSSPGIQGTKETQYF
>-|-|TRBJ1-3|TRBV11-2
TGTGCCAGCAGCTTACCTCAAGGGACACTCGGAAACACCATATATTTT
CASSLPQGTLGNTIYF
>TRBD1|-|TRBJ1-2|TRBV29-1
TGCAGCGGTGTGACAGGGGTAGCGCGAGGCTACACCTTC
CSGVTGVARGYTF
>-|few|TRBJ2-3|TRBV29-1
TGCAGCGTTTTGGACGGGGGGCATACGCAGTATTTT
CSVLDGGHTQYF
>TRBD1|-|TRBJ2-7|TRBV3-1
TGTGCCAGCAGCCCGACCGGGACAGGGCAATGGGAGCAGTACTTC
CASSPTGTGQWEQYF
>TRBD2|-|TRBJ2-1|TRBV7-3
TGTGCCAGCAGCGTGGGGACTAGCGGGTTGGCTGAGCAGTTCTTC
CASSVGTSGLAEQFF
>-|-|TRBJ1-4|TRBV12-3/TRBV12-4
TGTGCCAGCAGTTTAGGACTTTCTAATGAAAAACTGTTTTTT
CASSLGLSNEKLFF
>-|-|TRBJ2-6|TRBV27
TGTGCCAGCAGTAGGGTCGGGGCCAACGTCCTGACTTTC
CASSRVGANVLTF
>TRBD1|many|TRBJ1-5|TRBV28
TGTGCCAGCAGAACCCCGGGACAGTACAATCAGCCCCAGCATTTT
CASRTPGQYNQPQHF
>TRBD2|-|TRBJ2-1|TRBV24-1
TGTGCCACCAGTGATGGCGGGAGGGGGGACAATGAGCAGTTCTTC
CATSDGGRGDNEQFF
>TRBD1|few|TRBJ2-2|TRBV12-3/TRBV12-4
TGTGCCGGGGGTTTCTCCGGGACAGGGGCCACCGGGGAGCTGTTTTTT
CAGGFSGTGATGELFF
>-|few|TRBJ2-7|TRBV20-1
TGCAGTGCTAGAGATACCAGGGGTCCCTACGAGCAGTACTTC
CSARDTRGPYEQYF
>TRBD2|few|TRBJ2-1|TRBV5-1
TGCGCCAGCAGCTTTAGCGGGGGCCTATACAATGAGCAGTTCTTC
CASSFSGGLYNEQFF
>TRBD1|-|TRBJ1-6|TRBV4-1
TGCGCCAGCAGCCAAGAAGACGCATATGGACAGGCGATTTATAATTCACCCCTCCACTTT
CASSQEDAYGQAIYNSPLHF
>TRBD2|-|TRBJ2-1|TRBV19
TGTGCCAGTAGTTCCCGACGAGCCGGGACTAACTACAATGAGCAGTTCTTC
CASSSRRAGTNYNEQFF
>TRBD2|-|TRBJ2-5|TRBV10-3
TGTGCCATCGGGTCGGGACTAGCCTCCCAAGAGACCCAGTACTTC
CAIGSGLASQETQYF
>-|-|TRBJ1-1|TRBV9
TGTGCCAGCAGCTCACACGTTGAGACTGAAGCTTTCTTT
CASSSHVETEAFF
>TRBD2|-|TRBJ2-1|TRBV7-9
TGTGCCAGCAGCTTCTTAGCGGGGTCTTACAATGAGCAGTTCTTC
CASSFLAGSYNEQFF
>-|few|TRBJ2-7|TRBV27
TGTGCCATCCAGAGGGGCCCCGAGCAGTACTTC
CAIQRGPEQYF
>TRBD1|many|TRBJ1-2|TRBV29-1
TGCAGCGTTACGGGACAGGGGCTCTATGGCTACACCTTC
CSVTGQGLYGYTF
>TRBD1|many|TRBJ2-5|TRBV6-5
TGTGCCAGCAGTTACTTCTGGACAGGGGCGTACCAAGAGACCCAGTACTTC
CASSYFWTGAYQETQYF
>-|few|TRBJ2-1|TRBV7-9
TGTGCCAGCAACGTCCCTAGGATAAGCTCCTACAATGAGCAGTTCTTC
CASNVPRISSYNEQFF
>-|-|TRBJ1-1|TRBV18
TGTGCCAGCTCACGCAGTAAGGGCGACGAAGCTTTCTTT
CASSRSKGDEAFF
>TRBD2|-|TRBJ2-3|TRBV29-1
TGCAGCGTTGAAGGCGGGAGGGTGCCAGATACGCAGTATTTT
CSVEGGRVPDTQYF
>TRBD2|-|TRBJ2-1|TRBV27
TGTGCCAGCAGCCTATCCCGACTAGCGAACTACAATGAGCAGTTCTTC
CASSLSRLANYNEQFF